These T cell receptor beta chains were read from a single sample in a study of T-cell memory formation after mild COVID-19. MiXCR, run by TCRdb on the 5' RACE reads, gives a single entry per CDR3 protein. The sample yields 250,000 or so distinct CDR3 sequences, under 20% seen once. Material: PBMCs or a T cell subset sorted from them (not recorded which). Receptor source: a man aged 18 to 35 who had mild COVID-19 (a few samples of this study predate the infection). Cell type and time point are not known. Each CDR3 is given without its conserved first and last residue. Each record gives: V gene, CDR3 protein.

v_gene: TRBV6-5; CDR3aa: ASSYMTGLEAF
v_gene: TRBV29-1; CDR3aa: SVRAGSFYEQY
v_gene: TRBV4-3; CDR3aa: ASSQESASGANVLT
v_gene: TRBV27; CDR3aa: ASRGLAVHGEQF
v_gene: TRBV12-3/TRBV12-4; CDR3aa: ASSPGAGKAGANVLT
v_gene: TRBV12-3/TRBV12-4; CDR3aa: ASSLAPQGSYGYT
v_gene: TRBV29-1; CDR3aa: SVERISGNTIY
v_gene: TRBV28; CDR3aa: ASRKHRGPTRNTEAF
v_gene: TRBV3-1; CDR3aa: ASSQEDSAYGYT
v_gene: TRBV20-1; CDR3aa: SAQAGSSYNEQF
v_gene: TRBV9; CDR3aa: ASSIAVEQF
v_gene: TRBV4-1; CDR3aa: ASRPWDRVTETQY
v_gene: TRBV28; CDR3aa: ASSSGEGNQPQH
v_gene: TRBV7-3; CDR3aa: ASSRDGYQETQY
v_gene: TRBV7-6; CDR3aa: ASSLRPDRDTDTQY
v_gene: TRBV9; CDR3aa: ASRDGLGTSDTQY
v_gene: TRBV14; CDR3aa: ASSQLGQGGKETQY
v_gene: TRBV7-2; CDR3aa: ASSLMGVTAEQY
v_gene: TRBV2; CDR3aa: ASSEGSLSYEQY
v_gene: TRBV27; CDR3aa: ASSQRWTGGTVNSPLH
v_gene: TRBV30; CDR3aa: AWSVLGGRAYEQY
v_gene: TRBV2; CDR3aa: ASSDWRLQY
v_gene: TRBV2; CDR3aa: ASSEARGSDTQY
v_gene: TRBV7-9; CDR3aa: ASSPRAGMADTQY
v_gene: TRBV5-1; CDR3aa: ASKTGVGTEAF
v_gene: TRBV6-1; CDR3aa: ASSDRRTLSYGYT
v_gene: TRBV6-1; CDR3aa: ASSVSQGGKTQY
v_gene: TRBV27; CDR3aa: TSSQDISGANVLT
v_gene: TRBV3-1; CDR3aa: ASSQEGGTEAF
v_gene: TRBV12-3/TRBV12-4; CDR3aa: ASSPPAANIQY
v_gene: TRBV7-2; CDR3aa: ASSLVLIETQY
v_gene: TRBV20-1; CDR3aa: SARGTPRKGGSNYGYT
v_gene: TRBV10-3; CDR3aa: ATKTGGATNEKLF
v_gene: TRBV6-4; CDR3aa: ASSEVAGTGGPKSNQPQH
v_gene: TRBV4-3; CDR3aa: ASSQEEFMNTEAF
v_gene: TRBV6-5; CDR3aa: ASSYSMVAGTDTQY
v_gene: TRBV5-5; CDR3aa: ASSIEGDRGKNIQY
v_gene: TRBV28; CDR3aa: ASSLWGQGTLGNSPLH
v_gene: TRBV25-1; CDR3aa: ASSPGGAPGADTQY
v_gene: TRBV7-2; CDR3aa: ASSEMRGGFETQY
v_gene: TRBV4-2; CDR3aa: ASSQEMSSYNSPLH
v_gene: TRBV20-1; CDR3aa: SAGQPQGNTIY